These T cell receptor beta chains were read from a single sample in a study of cytomegalovirus exposure and HLA in healthy donors. Method: immunoSEQ multiplex PCR; TCRdb's copy keeps in-frame clones and lacks some. Among 110,000 to 150,000 clones, more than 75% were seen once, and the ten largest hold about 2.2%. Sequencing was performed on PBMCs. All receptors come from a woman younger than 30 in good health and CMV-seropositive. Each CDR3 is given with its conserved first and last residue. Each record gives: V gene, CDR3 protein.

TRBV28	CASSFRQGSEQYF
TRBV7-2	CASTPNRASETQYF
TRBV7-9	CASSLLPSEKLFF
TRBV7-9	CASRTETRVEAFF
TRBV29-1	CSVVLTLTNTEAFF
TRBV5-5	CASSKGQGNGNTIYF
TRBV7-2	CASSHSGGEGNEQFF
TRBV5-1	CASSLGSGGNYGYTF
TRBV11-2	CASSPYGSRGGSTGELFF
TRBV19	CASSHPGQGGHEQYF
TRBV15	CATVDRFGTANLNTEAFF
TRBV28	CAVVSGQALYSNQPQHF
TRBV18	CASSRDSDNQPQHF
TRBV28	CASHRILGQGALSEAFF
TRBV6-5	CATRQGKSYEQYF
TRBV15	CATSRGGQGNNEQFF
TRBV2	CASSEITASGDRRDTQYF
TRBV18	CASSPQQTNYGYTF
TRBV5-6	CASSLQGINEKLFF
TRBV5-1	CASSLDRSQPQHF
TRBV6-4	CASLTYYEQYF
TRBV19	CASRVGDSPLHF
TRBV6-4	CASTRTRQVNTEAFF
TRBV19	CASSIVAQPTTEAFF
TRBV6-5	CASSSTGGAGTQYF
TRBV10-2	CASSEVAGNSPLHF